Following are 22 T cell receptor beta chains from one sample sequenced in a study of cytomegalovirus exposure and HLA in healthy donors. Primers for the PCR totalled 60 Vbeta and 13 Jbeta. The data were produced by immunoSEQ multiplex PCR, yet TCRdb's version contains in-frame clones alone and is incomplete. The repertoire holds about 110,000 clones, with roughly 13% as singletons. Sample: PBMCs. The receptors were gathered from a middle-aged man in good health and CMV-seropositive.

The CDR3 sequence: CSVQGQGRYGYTF. The CDR3 region has the DNA TGCAGCGTCCAGGGACAGGGTCGGTATGGCTACACCTTC. The gene calls are TRBV29-1 and TRBJ1-2, with 9 bases that match TRBD1. The CDR3 spans 13 residues. After removal of 6 bases from V and 5 bases from J, the junction contained 7 bases not matched to a gene. Germline V CDR1 and CDR2: SQVTM, ANQGSEA.

The chain uses TRBV7-2 and TRBJ2-7; 8 nucleotides line up with TRBD2. CDR3 length equals 14 residues. From germline, CDR1 is SGHTA and CDR2 FQGNSA. Trimming removed 3 bases from V and 4 bases from J; junction bases left unmatched: 5. CDR3 in amino acids: CASSFREGRYEQYF. CDR3 in DNA: TGTGCCAGCAGCTTCCGGGAGGGCAGGTACGAGCAGTACTTC.

The V gene is TRBV14, the J gene TRBJ1-5; 7 bases align to TRBD1. CDR3 length: 15 amino acids. Trimming took 4 bases from V and 2 from J; bases not matched to a gene: 5. Germline V gene lookup returns CDR1 SGHDN and CDR2 FVKESK. CDR3 coding DNA: TGTGCCAGCAGCCTAGGAACAGGGGGCAATCAGCCCCAGCATTTT. Residues: CASSLGTGGNQPQHF.

This clone occurred a few times. A junction end diverges from the germline sequence, so it may reflect a read error. V usage is TRBV7-9 and J usage is TRBJ1-2; 12 nucleotides match TRBD1. This CDR3 has 17 amino acids. Germline loops: CDR1 SEHNR, CDR2 FQNEAQ (reference sequence). In nucleotides, the CDR3 is TGTGCCAGCAGCCTAGCGGGACAGGGGGCGCAGAGGGGCGGCTACACCTTC. Protein: CASSLAGQGAQRGGYTF.

This clone came up a few times. This rearrangement joins TRBV10-2 to TRBJ2-4; 8 nucleotides align to TRBD1. J gave up 6 bases and V 3 bases, and 7 bases lay outside the gene matches. This CDR3 spans 15 amino acids. The germline gives CDR1 WSHSY, CDR2 SAAADI. The CDR3 DNA reads as TGCGCCAGCAGTGAAACCGGACAGGGAAGAAACATTCAGTACTTC. Its protein is CASSETGQGRNIQYF.

The chain carries TRBV25-1 and TRBJ1-1; 9 bases are shared with TRBD1. This CDR3 has 16 amino acids. The V and J ends lost 5 bases and 6 bases, in that order; junction bases with no gene match: 13. Germline V gives CDR1 MGHDK, CDR2 SYGVNS. CDR3 sequence (DNA): TGTGCCAGCAGTCAGACAGGGGGGACGACGATTGCTGAAGCTTTCTTT. Translated, it gives CASSQTGGTTIAEAFF.

The chain links TRBV27 to TRBJ2-7; TRBD1 agrees at 8 bases. CDR3 length: 15 residues. Unmatched junction bases numbered 13, after V lost 6 bases and J lost 6 bases. CDR1 is MNHEY, CDR2 SMNVEV, per germline (reference sequence). CDR3 nucleotide sequence: TGTGCCAGCAGGGCAGGGGGCGGCTACAGCTCCGAGCAGTACTTC. As protein: CASRAGGGYSSEQYF.

This clone was seen more than once but under ten times. The chain links TRBV4-2 to TRBJ2-2, with 11 bases aligning to TRBD2. The CDR3 length is 18 residues. The V gene end was trimmed by 1 base and the J gene end by 2 bases; junction bases not matched to a gene: 6. The germline CDR1 and CDR2 sequences are LGHNA and YNFKEQ. The CDR3 nucleotides are TGTGCCAGCAGCCAAGCGGACGGACTAGCGGGCAACACCGGGGAGCTGTTTTTT. Translation gives CASSQADGLAGNTGELFF.

As regards this clone: Other DNA sequences within the sample encode an identical CDR3. V and J are TRBV5-1 and TRBJ1-1; the D gene is possibly TRBD1 (5 bases). Germline CDR1 reads SGHRS; CDR2 reads YFSETQ. This CDR3 region has 15 residues. V was trimmed by 5 bases and J by 2 bases, leaving 16 bases between them. CDR3 in DNA: TGCGCCAGCAGTCTTCGTCAGGGCGGTAACACTGAAGCTTTCTTT. Its protein product is CASSLRQGGNTEAFF.

The J gene is TRBJ2-7, the V gene TRBV29-1; 11 positions agree with TRBD1. This CDR3 region has 16 residues. J was trimmed by 3 bases and V by 1 base; bases with no gene match: 8. In germline, CDR1 is SQVTM, CDR2 ANQGSEA. The DNA of the CDR3 is TGCAGCGTTGAAGGCTCAAGGACAGGGGGCCGCTACGAGCAGTACTTC. Amino acids: CSVEGSRTGGRYEQYF.

The chain links TRBV6-6 to TRBJ2-3; 10 bases map to TRBD2. V shed 5 bases, J shed 5 bases, and the junction held 10 bases outside the gene matches. The CDR3 loop spans 16 amino acids. The V gene's germline CDR1 is MNHNY and CDR2 SVGAGI (reference sequence). The CDR3 sequence is CASSRPWTSGEDTQYF. The CDR3 DNA is TGTGCCAGCAGTCGACCCTGGACTAGCGGTGAAGATACGCAGTATTTT.

The chain's CDR3 is CASSPRTGPYEQYF. The CDR3 nucleotides read TGCGCCAGCAGCCCAAGGACAGGGCCCTACGAGCAGTACTTC. This chain uses TRBV5-1 with TRBJ2-7; 8 nucleotides agree with TRBD1. The CDR3 is 14 residues long. The germline V gene has CDR1 SGHRS and CDR2 YFSETQ. V lost 4 bases to trimming and J lost 2 bases; unmatched junction nucleotides: 5. The full variable domain, in which reference TRBV5-1 and TRBJ2-7 provide the parts outside the CDR3, is KAGVTQTPRYLIKTRGQQVTLSCSPISGHRSVSWYQQTPGQGLQFLFEYFSETQRNKGNFPGRFSGRQFSNSRSEMNVSTLELGDSALYLCASSPRTGPYEQYFGPGTRLTVT.

This clone was seen only a few times. This rearrangement joins TRBV6-6 to TRBJ1-2; weak D call: TRBD1 (6 bases). The germline V gene has CDR1 MNHNY and CDR2 SVGAGI (reference sequence). This CDR3 contains 15 residues. Trimming removed 3 bases from V and 4 bases from J, with 15 bases in between. CDR3 loop: CASSYFPGAGYGYTF. The CDR3 region has the DNA TGTGCCAGCAGTTATTTCCCAGGGGCAGGCTATGGCTACACCTTC.

This clone was observed a handful of times. The V call is TRBV5-6, the J call TRBJ1-1; 8 bases fit TRBD1. V dropped 6 bases and J dropped 2; count of bases not matched to a gene: 12. The V gene's germline CDR1 is SGHDT and CDR2 YYEEEE. The length of the CDR3 is 16 residues. The CDR3 loop reads CASTLRVQGVNTEAFF. DNA for the CDR3: TGTGCCAGCACCCTACGCGTACAGGGGGTAAACACTGAAGCTTTCTTT.

A few counts support this clone. The chain joins TRBV30 to TRBJ2-5; tentatively, D is TRBD1 (6 bases). The V gene lost 5 bases and the J gene lost 2 bases, with 12 bases spanning the gap. The CDR3 totals 13 residues. Germline V gives CDR1 GTSNPN, CDR2 SVGIG (reference sequence). For the CDR3, the DNA is TGTGCCTGGGCAGGGGTTGTGCAAGAGACCCAGTACTTC. The encoded protein is CAWAGVVQETQYF.

This clone has more than one count but fewer than ten. The chain recombines TRBV4-3 with TRBJ2-1; TRBD2 agrees at 9 bases. V was pared by 1 base and J by 4 bases, with 5 bases of the junction left unmatched. The germline CDR1 and CDR2 sequences are LGHNA and YSLEER. This CDR3 contains 16 residues. The CDR3: CASSQVAGAVYNEQFF. The CDR3 region has the DNA TGCGCCAGCAGCCAAGTAGCGGGAGCTGTATACAATGAGCAGTTCTTC.

In its sample, this clone was seen a few times. This chain connects TRBV2 to TRBJ2-1; D unclear. Germline values: CDR1 SNHLY, CDR2 FYNNEI. V was trimmed by 8 bases and J by 4 bases, leaving 9 bases between them. The CDR3 is made up of 12 amino acids. The CDR3 DNA is TGTGCCAGCGGTCCGCGTTACAATGAGCAGTTCTTC. It codes for CASGPRYNEQFF.

The sample holds a few counts of this clone. The V and J genes are TRBV21-1 and TRBJ1-1. TRBV21-1 is a documented pseudogene. The CDR3 sequence is 14 residues long. The DNA of the CDR3 is TGTGCCACCCCCGGGAACGGAATGAACACTGAAGCTTTCTTT. This codes for CATPGNGMNTEAFF.

V gene TRBV5-1 combines with J gene TRBJ1-2, with D tentatively TRBD1 (5 bases). This CDR3 region has 14 residues. The V end was cut by 4 bases, the J end by 8 bases, with 18 bases between. The germline V gene has CDR1 SGHRS and CDR2 YFSETQ. The DNA of the CDR3 is TGCGCCAGCAGCCTCGGACTACTTGAGGGGGGCTACACCTTC. This sequence encodes CASSLGLLEGGYTF.

The sample holds a few counts of this clone. The chain combines TRBV6-6 with TRBJ2-7; 7 bases fit TRBD2. This CDR3 is built from 15 residues. J was trimmed by 5 bases and V by 0 bases; bases with no gene match: 7. Germline values: CDR1 MNHNY, CDR2 SVGAGI (reference sequence). The CDR3 region has the DNA TGTGCCAGCAGTTACTCGCTTGCCCGGGGGGACGAGCAGTACTTC. Protein: CASSYSLARGDEQYF.

This chain links TRBV19 with TRBJ1-5; the D gene is possibly TRBD1 (5 bases). This CDR3 comprises 16 residues. Looked up from germline, CDR1 is LNHDA and CDR2 is SQIVND (reference sequence). V was clipped by 5 bases and J by 0 bases, with 14 bases between them. The CDR3: CASSPRVGYSNQPQHF. The CDR3 DNA reads as TGTGCCAGTAGTCCCAGGGTGGGATATAGCAATCAGCCCCAGCATTTT.

V usage is TRBV28 and J usage is TRBJ2-1; D is unresolved. Between the trimmed V and J ends, which lost 5 bases and 1 base, there was a span of 9 bases. The CDR3 extends over 14 amino acids. Germline-derived CDR1 and CDR2 are MDHEN and SYDVKM. The CDR3 loop reads CASSLEVSYNEQFF. CDR3 sequence (DNA): TGTGCCAGCAGTCTAGAGGTGTCCTACAATGAGCAGTTCTTC.